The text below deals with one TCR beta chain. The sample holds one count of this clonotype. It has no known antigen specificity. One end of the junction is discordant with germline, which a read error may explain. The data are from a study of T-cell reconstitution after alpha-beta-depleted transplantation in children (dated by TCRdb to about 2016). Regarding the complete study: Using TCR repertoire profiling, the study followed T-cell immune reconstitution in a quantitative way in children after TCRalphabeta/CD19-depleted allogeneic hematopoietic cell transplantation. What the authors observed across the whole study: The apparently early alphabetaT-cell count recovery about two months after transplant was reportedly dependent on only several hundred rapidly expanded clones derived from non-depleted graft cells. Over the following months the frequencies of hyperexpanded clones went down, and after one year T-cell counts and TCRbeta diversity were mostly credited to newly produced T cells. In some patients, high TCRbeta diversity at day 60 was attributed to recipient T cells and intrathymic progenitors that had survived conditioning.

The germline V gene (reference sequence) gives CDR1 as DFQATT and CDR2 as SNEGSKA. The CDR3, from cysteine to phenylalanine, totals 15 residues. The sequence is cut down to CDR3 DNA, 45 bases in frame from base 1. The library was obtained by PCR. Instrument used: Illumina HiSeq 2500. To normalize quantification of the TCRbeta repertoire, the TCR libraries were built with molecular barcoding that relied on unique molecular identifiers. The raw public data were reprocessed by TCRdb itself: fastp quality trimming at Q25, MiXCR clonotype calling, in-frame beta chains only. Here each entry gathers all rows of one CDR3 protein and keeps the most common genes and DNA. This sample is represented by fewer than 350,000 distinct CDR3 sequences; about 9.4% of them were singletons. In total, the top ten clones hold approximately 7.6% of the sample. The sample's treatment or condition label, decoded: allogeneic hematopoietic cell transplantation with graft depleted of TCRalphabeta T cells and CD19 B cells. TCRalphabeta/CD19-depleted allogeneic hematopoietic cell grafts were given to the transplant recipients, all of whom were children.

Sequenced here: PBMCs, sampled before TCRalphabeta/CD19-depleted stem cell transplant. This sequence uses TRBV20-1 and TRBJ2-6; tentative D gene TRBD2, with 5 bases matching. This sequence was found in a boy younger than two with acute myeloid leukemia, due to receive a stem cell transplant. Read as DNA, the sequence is TGCTGTGCTAGAGTGCCGGGGACTGGGGCCAACGTCCTGACTTTC. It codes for CCARVPGTGANVLTF.